The 24 T cell receptor beta chains below were found in one sample sequenced in a study of PD-1 blockade in classical Hodgkin lymphoma. Data came from immunoSEQ multiplex PCR; TCRdb stores just in-frame clones and leaves some out. The repertoire holds some 24,000 clones, with about 80% as singletons. Time point indicated: cycle 4 day 1 (C4D1), after 6 weeks of nivolumab. Following autologous stem cell transplantation, relapse occurred in every patient, and exposure to brentuximab vedotin varied. The sequenced sample was peripheral blood mononuclear cells (PBMCs), obtained before the fourth cycle of nivolumab. The source is a human donor with classical Hodgkin lymphoma.

This clone was seen more than once but under ten times. This sequence joins TRBV7-9 and TRBJ2-1; 11 bases line up with TRBD1. Unmatched junction bases numbered 6, after V lost 1 base and J lost 7 bases. This CDR3 region has 16 residues. The germline CDR1 and CDR2 sequences are SEHNR and FQNEAQ (reference sequence). CDR3 in amino acids: CASSLDRTGGLNEQFF. CDR3 coding DNA: TGTGCCAGCAGCTTAGATAGGACAGGGGGCTTAAATGAGCAGTTCTTC.

This clone has a handful of counts. J is TRBJ2-7 and V is TRBV28, with D uncertain. This CDR3 is built from 11 residues. V was cut by 3 bases and J by 4 bases, with 4 bases left in between. Per germline, CDR1 MDHEN and CDR2 SYDVKM. In DNA form, the CDR3 reads TGTGCCAGCAGTTTTCGGTACGAGCAGTACTTC. Translation: CASSFRYEQYF.

CDR3 DNA sequence: TGTGCCAGCAGTTTAAGGCAGCGCACTGAAGCTTTCTTT. Encoded protein: CASSLRQRTEAFF. The genes are TRBV28 and TRBJ1-1; D uncertain. The CDR3 has 13 amino acids. Germline CDR1 is MDHEN and CDR2 is SYDVKM. The V end lost 2 bases, the J end lost 4 bases, and 8 bases lay between the germline ends.

V usage is TRBV4-3 and J usage is TRBJ2-7, with 7 bases identical to TRBD2. Looked up from germline, CDR1 is LGHNA and CDR2 is YSLEER. CDR3 length: 16 residues. The J segment lost 2 bases and the V segment lost 4 bases, leaving 11 bases of the junction unmatched. CDR3 DNA sequence: TGCGCCAGCAGCCCTCACGGGGGAGGGGCCGCCTACGAGCAGTACTTC. Translation gives CASSPHGGGAAYEQYF.

The chain links TRBV19 to TRBJ2-1; the match to TRBD1 covers 8 bases. The CDR3 length is 13 residues. Germline V gene data show CDR1 as LNHDA and CDR2 as SQIVND (reference sequence). V lost 10 bases, J lost 5 bases, and 7 bases stayed unmatched. CDR3 bases: TGTGCCACCAGGACAGGGCCAAACAATGAGCAGTTCTTC. This sequence encodes CATRTGPNNEQFF. The variable domain in full, with the rest retrieved from reference TRBV19 and TRBJ2-1, is DGGITQSPKYLFRKEGQNVTLSCEQNLNHDAMYWYRQDPGQGLRLIYYSQIVNDFQKGDIAEGYSVSREKKESFPLTVTSAQKNPTAFYLCATRTGPNNEQFFGPGTRLTVL.

The CDR3 region is CASKSGGGNQPQHF. The CDR3 nucleotides are TGTGCCAGCAAATCAGGGGGCGGCAATCAGCCCCAGCATTTT. The rearrangement joins TRBV2 to TRBJ1-5; 8 bases match TRBD1. The trim removed 7 bases at V and 2 bases at J, leaving 4 bases unmatched. The CDR3 runs 14 residues. Germline V gene data show CDR1 as SNHLY and CDR2 as FYNNEI.

J is TRBJ2-7 and V is TRBV18; D is undetermined. V lost 0 bases and J 5 bases, leaving 8 bases between the germline ends. This CDR3 spans 13 amino acids. The V gene's germline CDR1 is KGHSH and CDR2 LQKENI. The CDR3 coding sequence is TGTGCCAGCTCACCACCAGGGCTCCACGAGCAGTACTTC. This sequence encodes CASSPPGLHEQYF.

The gene calls are TRBV6-6 and TRBJ1-4, with D unresolved. Trimming shortened V by 2 bases and J by 8 bases, and 12 bases separated the two germline ends. Looked up from germline, CDR1 is MNHNY and CDR2 is SVGAGI (reference sequence). The length of the CDR3 is 14 residues. CDR3 sequence reads: CASSYLQDSEKLFF. For the CDR3, the DNA is TGTGCCAGCAGTTACCTTCAGGACTCCGAAAAACTGTTTTTT.

This rearrangement joins TRBV6-6 to TRBJ2-2; D gene ambiguous. Germline V gives CDR1 MNHNY, CDR2 SVGAGI (reference sequence). CDR3 length: 13 residues. Between the trimmed V and J ends, which lost 6 bases and 2 bases, there was a span of 7 bases. DNA for the CDR3: TGTGCCAGCAGCGGGTCTAACACCGGGGAGCTGTTTTTT. Its protein product is CASSGSNTGELFF.

The genes are TRBV19 and TRBJ1-6; TRBD1 might be the D (5 bases). The CDR3 extends over 14 amino acids. The germline gives CDR1 LNHDA, CDR2 SQIVND (reference sequence). The germline V and J ends were trimmed by 5 bases and 8 bases, with 13 bases remaining between them. CDR3 sequence: CASSAAAGYSPLHF. The CDR3 coding sequence is TGTGCCAGTAGTGCCGCCGCAGGGTATTCACCCCTCCACTTT.

The chain links TRBV25-1 to TRBJ2-1; possibly TRBD1 or TRBD2 for D (5 bases each). The length of the CDR3 is 14 residues. V shed 8 bases and J shed 4 bases, with 15 bases lying between them. Per germline, CDR1 MGHDK and CDR2 SYGVNS. The CDR3 region has the DNA TGTGCCAGCCGGGGCAAGGGGTTATACAATGAGCAGTTCTTC. Protein sequence: CASRGKGLYNEQFF. The full variable domain, rest sourced from reference TRBV25-1 and TRBJ2-1, is EADIYQTPRYLVIGTGKKITLECSQTMGHDKMYWYQQDPGMELHLIHYSYGVNSTEKGDLSSESTVSRIRTEHFPLTLESARPSHTSQYLCASRGKGLYNEQFFGPGTRLTVL.

The chain couples TRBV7-2 to TRBJ1-2; tentatively, D is TRBD1 (5 bases). CDR1 and CDR2 (germline): SGHTA, FQGNSA. The CDR3 is 14 amino acids. Trimming took 5 bases from V and 4 from J, leaving 14 bases between them. The CDR3 DNA reads TGTGCCAGCAGCGCCTATATTACAGGCTATGGCTACACCTTC. Amino acid sequence: CASSAYITGYGYTF.

The chain carries TRBV11-2 and TRBJ1-1; maybe TRBD1 (5 bases). Trimming left V 5 bases short and J 1 base short, with 11 bases between. This CDR3 spans 14 amino acids. CDR1 and CDR2 from the germline V gene are SGHAT and FQNNGV. CDR3 region: CASSPYTGNTEAFF. Written as DNA, the CDR3 is TGTGCCAGCAGCCCGTATACAGGGAACACTGAAGCTTTCTTT.

This clone came up once. The V call is TRBV5-5, the J call TRBJ1-5; D perhaps matches TRBD1 (6 bases). CDR3 length equals 20 residues. CDR1 is SGHKS, CDR2 YYEKEE, per germline (reference sequence). V lost 2 bases to trimming and J lost 0 bases, with 24 bases between them. The CDR3 is CASSLKDRHPWFGSNQPQHF. In DNA, the CDR3 is TGTGCCAGCAGCTTAAAAGACAGGCACCCTTGGTTTGGTAGCAATCAGCCCCAGCATTTT.

This sequence joins TRBV7-9 and TRBJ1-4; 9 bases are a match to TRBD1. The germline V gene has CDR1 SEHNR and CDR2 FQNEAQ (reference sequence). The CDR3 contains 15 residues. V lost 1 base to trimming and J lost 5 bases; unmatched junction nucleotides: 2. The CDR3 DNA sequence: TGTGCCAGCAGCTTAGACGGGACAGGGAATGAAAAACTGTTTTTT. It yields the protein CASSLDGTGNEKLFF.

The rearrangement links TRBV14 to TRBJ1-2; unclear D gene. The V end lost 5 bases, the J end lost 4 bases, and 20 bases lay between the germline ends. This CDR3 has 16 amino acids. Germline assignment: CDR1 SGHDN and CDR2 FVKESK. DNA for the CDR3: TGTGCCAGCAGCATATACAAATCTGGAAAGACCTATGGCTACACCTTC. Its protein product is CASSIYKSGKTYGYTF.

The chain couples TRBV7-2 to TRBJ2-7, with 9 bases identical to TRBD1. Germline loops: CDR1 SGHTA, CDR2 FQGNSA. The CDR3 is 13 residues long. V was clipped by 5 bases and J by 5 bases; unmatched bases: 4. The CDR3 is CASSAYRGHEQYF. The CDR3 DNA is TGTGCCAGCAGCGCCTACAGGGGGCACGAGCAGTACTTC.

The chain couples TRBV2 to TRBJ1-6; the D gene is possibly TRBD1 (6 bases). Germline CDR1 SNHLY, CDR2 FYNNEI. Trimming took off 2 bases at V and 9 bases at J, with 14 bases between the two ends. The CDR3 contains 15 residues. The CDR3 nucleotides are TGTGCCAGCAGTGAAAGGGGAACAGGGTTTTCACCCCTCCACTTT. This translates into CASSERGTGFSPLHF.

This chain uses TRBV30 with TRBJ2-2; tentatively, D is TRBD1 (5 bases). CDR1 and CDR2 (germline): GTSNPN, SVGIG (reference sequence). V lost 2 bases and J 5 bases, leaving 12 bases between the germline ends. The CDR3 is made up of 14 amino acids. This chain's CDR3 is CAWSQGAKTGELFF. The CDR3 nucleotides are TGTGCCTGGAGTCAAGGGGCCAAGACCGGGGAGCTGTTTTTT.

The chain combines TRBV6-5 with TRBJ2-7, with 7 positions matching TRBD1. In germline, CDR1 is MNHEY, CDR2 SVGAGI. The CDR3 totals 12 residues. Losses at the gene ends were 5 bases for V and 3 bases for J; bases not matched to a gene: 1. For the CDR3, the DNA is TGTGCCAGCAGTCCAGGGGGCTACGAGCAGTACTTC. Residues: CASSPGGYEQYF.

The V and J genes are TRBV29-1 and TRBJ1-1; D ambiguous. The germline V and J ends were trimmed by 1 base and 1 base, with 13 bases remaining between them. The CDR3 spans 15 residues. The germline V gene has CDR1 SQVTM and CDR2 ANQGSEA. CDR3 sequence reads: CSVEGPRVRNTEAFF. The CDR3 nucleotides are TGCAGCGTTGAAGGACCCCGCGTCCGGAACACTGAAGCTTTCTTT.

The J gene is TRBJ1-1, the V gene TRBV15; D perhaps matches TRBD1 (5 bases). V lost 5 bases to trimming and J lost 3 bases, with 10 bases between them. Germline V gene sequence: CDR1 LNHNV, CDR2 YYDKDF (reference sequence). This CDR3 spans 13 amino acids. This CDR3 reads CATSAREDTEAFF. DNA of the CDR3: TGTGCCACCAGCGCCAGGGAAGACACTGAAGCTTTCTTT. Variable domain in full (rest from reference TRBV15 and TRBJ1-1): DAMVIQNPRYQVTQFGKPVTLSCSQTLNHNVMYWYQQKSSQAPKLLFHYYDKDFNNEADTPDNFQSRRPNTSFCFLDIRSPGLGDTAMYLCATSAREDTEAFFGQGTRLTVV.

This chain connects TRBV19 to TRBJ1-1; a weak D match, TRBD1 (6 bases). This CDR3 region has 14 residues. Trimming removed 6 bases at V and 11 bases at J, with 22 bases between. The germline CDR1 and CDR2 sequences are LNHDA and SQIVND (reference sequence). This CDR3 is CASSRGGLGLKAFF. CDR3 nucleotides: TGTGCCAGTAGCCGAGGGGGGCTAGGGTTGAAGGCTTTCTTT. Combining the CDR3 with reference TRBV19 and TRBJ1-1 gives the whole variable domain DGGITQSPKYLFRKEGQNVTLSCEQNLNHDAMYWYRQDPGQGLRLIYYSQIVNDFQKGDIAEGYSVSREKKESFPLTVTSAQKNPTAFYLCASSRGGLGLKAFFGQGTRLTVV.

The DNA for the CDR3 is TGTGCCAGCAGTCACCTCGGGGAGCTGTTTTTT. Encoded protein: CASSHLGELFF. The chain is built from TRBV6-5 and TRBJ2-2; D is undetermined. Germline V CDR1 and CDR2: MNHEY, SVGAGI. The CDR3 is 11 residues long. V lost 5 bases to trimming and J lost 7 bases, with 5 bases between them.